This T cell receptor beta chain was observed in a study of identical twins. TCRdb re-called the 5' RACE reads with MiXCR, one entry per CDR3 protein. Of 550,000 to 700,000 distinct CDR3 sequences listed, 20% to 25% are singletons. V lost 6 bases and J 5 bases, leaving 13 bases between the germline ends. This CDR3 has 12 amino acids. Germline assignment: CDR1 SQVTM and CDR2 ANQGSEA. These data were likewise used in another study, on T cells expressing NK-cell markers.

The chain uses TRBV29-1 and TRBJ2-5; possible D gene TRBD1, 6 bases. The clonotype originates from a young woman in good health. Material: PBMCs. The CDR3 DNA reads as TGCAGCGTCTGGGGGCCCTACGAGACCCAGTACTTC. This sequence encodes CSVWGPYETQYF.